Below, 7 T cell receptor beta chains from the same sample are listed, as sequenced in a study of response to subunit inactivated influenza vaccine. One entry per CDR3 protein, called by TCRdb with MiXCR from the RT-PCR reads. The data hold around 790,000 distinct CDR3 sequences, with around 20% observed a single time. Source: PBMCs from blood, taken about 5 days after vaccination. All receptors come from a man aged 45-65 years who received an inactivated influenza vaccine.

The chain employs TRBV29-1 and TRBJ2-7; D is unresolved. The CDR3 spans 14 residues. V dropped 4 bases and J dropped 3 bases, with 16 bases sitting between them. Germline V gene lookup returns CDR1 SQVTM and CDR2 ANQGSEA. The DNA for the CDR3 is TGCAGCGTTGCACCGGTTTCCACGGGCTACGAGCAGTACTTC. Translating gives CSVAPVSTGYEQYF.

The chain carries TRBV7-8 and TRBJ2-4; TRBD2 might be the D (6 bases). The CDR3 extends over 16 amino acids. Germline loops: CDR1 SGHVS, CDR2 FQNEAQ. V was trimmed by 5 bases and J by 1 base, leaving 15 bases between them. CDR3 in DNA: TGTGCCAGCAGCCATAGGCGGGACGAGGCCAAAAACATTCAGTACTTC. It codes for CASSHRRDEAKNIQYF.

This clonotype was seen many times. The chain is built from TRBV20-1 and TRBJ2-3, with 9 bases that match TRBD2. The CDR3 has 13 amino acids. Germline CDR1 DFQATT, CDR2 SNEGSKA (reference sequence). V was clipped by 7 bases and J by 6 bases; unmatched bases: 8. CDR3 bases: TGCAGTGAAGGGACTAGCTTTACGGATACGCAGTATTTT. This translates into CSEGTSFTDTQYF.

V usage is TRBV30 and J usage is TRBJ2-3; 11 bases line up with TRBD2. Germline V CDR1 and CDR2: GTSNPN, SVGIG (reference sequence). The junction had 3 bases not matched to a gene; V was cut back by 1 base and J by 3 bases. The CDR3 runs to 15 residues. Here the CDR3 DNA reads TGTGCCTGGAGTGGCACTAGCGGGAGAACAGATACGCAGTATTTT. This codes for CAWSGTSGRTDTQYF.

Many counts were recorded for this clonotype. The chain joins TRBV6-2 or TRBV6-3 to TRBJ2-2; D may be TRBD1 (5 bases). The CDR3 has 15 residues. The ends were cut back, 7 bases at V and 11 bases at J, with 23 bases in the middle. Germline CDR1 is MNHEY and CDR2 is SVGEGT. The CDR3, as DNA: TGTGCCAGCAAGGGGCCTAAGACAGAGATAACCGAGCTGTTTTTT. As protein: CASKGPKTEITELFF.

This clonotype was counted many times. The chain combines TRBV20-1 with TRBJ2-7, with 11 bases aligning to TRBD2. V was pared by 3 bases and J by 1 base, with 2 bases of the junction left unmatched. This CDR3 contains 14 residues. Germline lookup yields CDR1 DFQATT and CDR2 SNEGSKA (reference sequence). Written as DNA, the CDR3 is TGCAGTGCTAGGGGGACTAGCGGTTCCTACGAGCAGTACTTC. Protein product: CSARGTSGSYEQYF.

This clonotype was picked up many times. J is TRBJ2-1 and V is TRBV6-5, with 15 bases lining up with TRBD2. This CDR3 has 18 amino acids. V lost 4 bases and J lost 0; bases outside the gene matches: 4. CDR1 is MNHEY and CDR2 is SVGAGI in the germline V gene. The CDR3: CASSSGLAGGSSYNEQFF. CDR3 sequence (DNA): TGTGCCAGCAGTTCCGGACTAGCGGGGGGGAGCTCCTACAATGAGCAGTTCTTC.